This TCR beta chain originates from a study of blood T cell repertoires in COVID-19. The age range of participants was about 18 to 95 years, with residence in about two dozen US areas. Participants were placed into cohorts based on the clinical history they reported. Assay: immunoSEQ multiplex PCR; the TCRdb copy retains only in-frame clones and omits some. The sample contains over 130,000 clones, approximately 80% of which appear only once. The CDR3 is made up of 15 amino acids. Germline V gene sequence: CDR1 LGHDT, CDR2 YNNKEL (reference sequence). V shed 3 bases and J 1 base; nucleotides not matched to a gene: 3.

Sequenced: PBMCs or T cells enriched from blood (not recorded which). The receptor comes from a young woman who had been exposed to COVID-19. The rearrangement links TRBV3-1 (or the pseudogene TRBV3-2) to TRBJ2-3; TRBD2 aligns across 8 bases. The CDR3 DNA is TGTGCCAGCAGCCACCTAGCGGGTGGCACAGATACGCAGTATTTT. Protein sequence: CASSHLAGGTDTQYF.